This TCR beta chain is from a study of T cell responses to AZD1222 COVID-19 vaccine. Study observations and caveats: Spike-specific TCR breadth and depth rose after two AZD1222 doses. The donor cohort was predominantly white British with a female majority, and clonal diversity may have been underestimated.

The data were produced by immunoSEQ multiplex PCR, yet TCRdb's version contains in-frame clones alone and is incomplete. This table has 90,000 to 120,000 clones, about 90% appearing once. V was shortened by 0 bases and J by 4 bases, with 12 bases between the two germline ends. This CDR3 comprises 15 residues. CDR1 and CDR2 (germline): LNHNV, YYDKDF (reference sequence). About this clone itself: The target antigen is unknown.

Sequences were derived from peripheral blood, sampled on day 0 of AZD1222 vaccination. This chain connects TRBV15 to TRBJ1-2, with D possibly being TRBD1 (5 bases). This clonotype originated in an adult in good health. CDR3 amino acids: CATSRDLQGRYGYTF. DNA of the CDR3: TGTGCCACCAGCAGAGACCTCCAGGGCCGCTATGGCTACACCTTC.